What follows are 3 T cell receptor beta chains derived from one specimen sequenced in a study of cytomegalovirus exposure and HLA in healthy donors. 13 Jbeta primers and 60 Vbeta primers were used for the PCR. The repertoire was sequenced with immunoSEQ multiplex PCR; TCRdb's copy has only in-frame clones and lacks some. The data show 150,000 to 200,000 clones, 60% to 80% seen once. What was sequenced was PBMCs. These receptor sequences come from a man in his forties or fifties in good health and CMV-seronegative.

This clone was observed a single time. V gene TRBV7-6 combines with J gene TRBJ2-5, with 7 bases lining up with TRBD1. CDR3 size: 13 residues. The V and J ends lost 5 bases and 4 bases, in that order; junction bases with no gene match: 4. The germline gives CDR1 SGHVS, CDR2 FNYEAQ. In DNA form, the CDR3 reads TGTGCCAGCAGCCCAGGGGGACCAGAGACCCAGTACTTC. Amino acids: CASSPGGPETQYF.

In DNA, the CDR3 is TGTGCCAGCAGACAGGGGGCCGACACCGGGGAGCTGTTTTTT. Translation gives CASRQGADTGELFF. The rearrangement links TRBV6-4 to TRBJ2-2; TRBD1 matches at 9 bases. The CDR3 is 14 amino acids. V was pared by 6 bases and J by 3 bases, with 2 bases of the junction left unmatched. Germline CDR1 MRHNA, CDR2 SNTAGT.

This clone has more than one count but fewer than ten. The chain is built from TRBV29-1 and TRBJ1-1; 7 bases map to TRBD1. CDR1 SQVTM and CDR2 ANQGSEA come from the germline V gene. The CDR3 runs to 12 residues. The CDR3 nucleotides read TGCAAAGGGGGCAGCATGAACACTGAAGCTTTCTTT. It translates to CKGGSMNTEAFF.